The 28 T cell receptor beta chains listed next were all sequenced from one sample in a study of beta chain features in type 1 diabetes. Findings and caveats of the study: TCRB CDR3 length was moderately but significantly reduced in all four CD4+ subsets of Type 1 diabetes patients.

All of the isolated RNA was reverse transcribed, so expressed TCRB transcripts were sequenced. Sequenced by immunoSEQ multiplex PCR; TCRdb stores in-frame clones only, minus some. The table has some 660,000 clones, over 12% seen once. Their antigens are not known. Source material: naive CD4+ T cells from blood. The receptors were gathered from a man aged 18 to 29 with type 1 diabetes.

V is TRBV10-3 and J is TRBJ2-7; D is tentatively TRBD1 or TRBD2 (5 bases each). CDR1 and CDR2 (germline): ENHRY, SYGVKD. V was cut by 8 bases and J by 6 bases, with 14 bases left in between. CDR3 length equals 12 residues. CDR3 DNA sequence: TGTGCCATCGGAGGTGGGGGAGTCGAGCAGTACTTC. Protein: CAIGGGGVEQYF.

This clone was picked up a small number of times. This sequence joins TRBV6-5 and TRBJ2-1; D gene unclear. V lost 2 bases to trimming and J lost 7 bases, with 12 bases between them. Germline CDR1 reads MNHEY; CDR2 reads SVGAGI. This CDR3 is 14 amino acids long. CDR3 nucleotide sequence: TGTGCCAGCAGTTACGTTCCCCTCCGGAATGAGCAGTTCTTC. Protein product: CASSYVPLRNEQFF.

The CDR3 DNA reads TGTGCCAGCAGCGTAACACTAGCGGGCCACAATGAGCAGTTCTTC. It translates to CASSVTLAGHNEQFF. The chain has TRBV9 and TRBJ2-1; 9 nucleotides line up with TRBD2. This CDR3 contains 15 residues. J was trimmed by 5 bases and V by 1 base; bases with no gene match: 4. Germline assignment: CDR1 SGDLS and CDR2 YYNGEE.

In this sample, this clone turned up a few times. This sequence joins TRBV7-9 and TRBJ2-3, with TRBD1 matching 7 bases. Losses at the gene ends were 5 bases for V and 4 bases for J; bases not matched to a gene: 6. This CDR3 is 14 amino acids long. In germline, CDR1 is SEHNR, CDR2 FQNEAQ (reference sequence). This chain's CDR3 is CASSPQGVADTQYF. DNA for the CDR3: TGTGCCAGCAGCCCTCAGGGGGTCGCAGATACGCAGTATTTT. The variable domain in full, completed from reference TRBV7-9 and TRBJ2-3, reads DTGVSQNPRHKITKRGQNVTFRCDPISEHNRLYWYRQTLGQGPEFLTYFQNEAQLEKSRLLSDRFSAERPKGSFSTLEIQRTEQGDSAMYLCASSPQGVADTQYFGPGTRLTVL.

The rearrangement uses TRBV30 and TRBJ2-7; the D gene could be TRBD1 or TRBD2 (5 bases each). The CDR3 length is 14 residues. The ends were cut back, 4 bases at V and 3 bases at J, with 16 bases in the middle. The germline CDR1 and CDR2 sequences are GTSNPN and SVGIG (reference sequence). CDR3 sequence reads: CAWTPRGARYEQYF. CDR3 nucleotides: TGTGCCTGGACTCCACGGGGCGCCCGCTACGAGCAGTACTTC.

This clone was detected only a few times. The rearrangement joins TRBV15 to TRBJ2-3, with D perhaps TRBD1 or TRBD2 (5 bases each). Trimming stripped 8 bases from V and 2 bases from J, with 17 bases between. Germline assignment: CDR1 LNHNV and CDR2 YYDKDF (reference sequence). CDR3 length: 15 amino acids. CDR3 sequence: CATGRDPEYTDTQYF. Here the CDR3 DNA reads TGTGCCACCGGCCGGGACCCCGAGTACACAGATACGCAGTATTTT.

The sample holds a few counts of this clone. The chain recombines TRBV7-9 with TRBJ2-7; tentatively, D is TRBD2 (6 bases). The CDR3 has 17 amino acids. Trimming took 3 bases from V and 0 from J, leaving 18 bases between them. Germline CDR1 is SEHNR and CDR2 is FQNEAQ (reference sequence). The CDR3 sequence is CASSLTHSLTSSYEQYF. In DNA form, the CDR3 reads TGTGCCAGCAGCTTGACCCACAGCCTGACTAGCTCCTACGAGCAGTACTTC.

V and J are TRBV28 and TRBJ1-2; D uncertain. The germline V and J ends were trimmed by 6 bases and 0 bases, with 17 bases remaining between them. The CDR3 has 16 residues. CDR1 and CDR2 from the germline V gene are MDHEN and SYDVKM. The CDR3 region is CASRLFTGLANYGYTF. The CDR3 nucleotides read TGTGCCAGCAGGCTCTTTACGGGCCTCGCTAACTATGGCTACACCTTC.

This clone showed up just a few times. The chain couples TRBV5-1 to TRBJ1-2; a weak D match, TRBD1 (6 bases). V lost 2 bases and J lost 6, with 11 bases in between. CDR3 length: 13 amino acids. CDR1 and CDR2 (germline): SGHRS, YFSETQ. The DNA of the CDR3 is TGCGCCAGCAGCTTAAACTACAGGGATGGCTACACCTTC. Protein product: CASSLNYRDGYTF.

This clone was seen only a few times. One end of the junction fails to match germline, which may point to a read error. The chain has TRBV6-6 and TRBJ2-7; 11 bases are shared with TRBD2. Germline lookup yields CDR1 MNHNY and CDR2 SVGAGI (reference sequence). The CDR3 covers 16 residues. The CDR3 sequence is CASSHIAGGAHYAQYF. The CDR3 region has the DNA TGTGCCAGCAGCCATATAGCGGGAGGGGCCCACTACGCGCAGTACTTC.

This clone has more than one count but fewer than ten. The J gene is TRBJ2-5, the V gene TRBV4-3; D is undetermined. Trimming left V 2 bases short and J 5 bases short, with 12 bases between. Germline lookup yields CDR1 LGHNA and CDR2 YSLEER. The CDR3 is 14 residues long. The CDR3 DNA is TGCGCCAGCAGCCAAATTCTTGGGGATGAGACCCAGTACTTC. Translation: CASSQILGDETQYF.

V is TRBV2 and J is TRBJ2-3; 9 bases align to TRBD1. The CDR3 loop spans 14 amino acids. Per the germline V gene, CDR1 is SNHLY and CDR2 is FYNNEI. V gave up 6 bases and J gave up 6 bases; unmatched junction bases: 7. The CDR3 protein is CASSYTGGGDTQYF. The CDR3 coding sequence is TGTGCCAGCAGCTACACAGGGGGCGGGGATACGCAGTATTTT.

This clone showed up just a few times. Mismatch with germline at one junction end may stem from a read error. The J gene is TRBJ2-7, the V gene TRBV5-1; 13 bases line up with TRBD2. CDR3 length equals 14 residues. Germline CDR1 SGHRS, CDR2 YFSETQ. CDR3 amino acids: CASSSLTPGLAGEF. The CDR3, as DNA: TGCGCCAGCAGCTCCCTTACACCCGGACTAGCGGGAGAATTC. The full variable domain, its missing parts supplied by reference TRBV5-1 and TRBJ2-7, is KAGVTQTPRYLIKTRGQQVTLSCSPISGHRSVSWYQQTPGQGLQFLFEYFSETQRNKGNFPGRFSGRQFSNSRSEMNVSTLELGDSALYLCASSSLTPGLAGEFGPGTRLTVT.

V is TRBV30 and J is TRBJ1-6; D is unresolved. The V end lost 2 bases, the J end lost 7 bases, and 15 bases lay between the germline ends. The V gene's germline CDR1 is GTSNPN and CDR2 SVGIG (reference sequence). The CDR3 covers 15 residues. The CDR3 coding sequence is TGTGCCTGGAGTCTCGGCTCCTCTGCGAATTCACCCCTCCACTTT. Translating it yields CAWSLGSSANSPLHF.

The CDR3 nucleotides are TGTGCCAGCAGCTCCCCGCAGACTAGCGGGAGGAAGGGTGAGCAGTTCTTC. Protein: CASSSPQTSGRKGEQFF. The V and J genes are TRBV7-9 and TRBJ2-1, with 13 bases fitting TRBD2. V dropped 4 bases and J dropped 9; count of bases not matched to a gene: 12. This CDR3 has 17 residues. Germline CDR1 reads SEHNR; CDR2 reads FQNEAQ (reference sequence).

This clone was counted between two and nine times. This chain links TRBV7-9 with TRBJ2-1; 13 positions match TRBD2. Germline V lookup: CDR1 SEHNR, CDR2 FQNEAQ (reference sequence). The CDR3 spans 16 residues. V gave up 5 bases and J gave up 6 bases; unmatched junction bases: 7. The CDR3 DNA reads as TGTGCCAGCAGCCCCACTAGGACTAGCGGGGGCAATGAGCAGTTCTTC. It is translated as CASSPTRTSGGNEQFF.

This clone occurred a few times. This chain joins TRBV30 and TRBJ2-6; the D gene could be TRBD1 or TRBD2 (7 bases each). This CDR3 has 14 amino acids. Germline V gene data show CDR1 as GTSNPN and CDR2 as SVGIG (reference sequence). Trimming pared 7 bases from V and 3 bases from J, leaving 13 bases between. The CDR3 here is CASQGGLGANVLTF. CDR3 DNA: TGTGCCTCCCAGGGGGGGCTTGGGGCCAACGTCCTGACTTTC.

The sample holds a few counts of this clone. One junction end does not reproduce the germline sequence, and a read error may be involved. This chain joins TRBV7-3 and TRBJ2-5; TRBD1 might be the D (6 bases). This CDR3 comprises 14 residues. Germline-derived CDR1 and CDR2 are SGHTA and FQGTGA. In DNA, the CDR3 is TGTGCCAGCAGCCTAACAGGGTTCGGAGAGACCCAGTACTTC. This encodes CASSLTGFGETQYF.

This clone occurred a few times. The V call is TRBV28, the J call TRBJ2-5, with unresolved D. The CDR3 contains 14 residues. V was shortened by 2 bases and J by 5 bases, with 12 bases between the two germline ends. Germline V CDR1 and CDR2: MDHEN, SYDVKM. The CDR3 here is CASSLGQVRETQYF. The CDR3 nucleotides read TGTGCCAGCAGTTTAGGGCAGGTTCGGGAGACCCAGTACTTC.

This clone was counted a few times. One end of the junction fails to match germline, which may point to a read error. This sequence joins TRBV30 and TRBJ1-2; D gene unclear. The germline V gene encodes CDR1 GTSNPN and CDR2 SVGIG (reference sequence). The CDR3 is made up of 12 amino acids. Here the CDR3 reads CAWSVHGLRPFF. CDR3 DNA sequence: TGTGCCTGGAGTGTACATGGGTTAAGACCGTTCTTC.

CDR3 residues: CAWRAFDEKLFF. In DNA, the CDR3 is TGTGCCTGGCGGGCGTTCGATGAAAAACTGTTTTTT. The J gene is TRBJ1-4, the V gene TRBV30; the D is unclear. V gave up 5 bases and J gave up 6 bases, with 10 bases separating them. Germline V gene sequence: CDR1 GTSNPN, CDR2 SVGIG (reference sequence). CDR3 length: 12 amino acids.

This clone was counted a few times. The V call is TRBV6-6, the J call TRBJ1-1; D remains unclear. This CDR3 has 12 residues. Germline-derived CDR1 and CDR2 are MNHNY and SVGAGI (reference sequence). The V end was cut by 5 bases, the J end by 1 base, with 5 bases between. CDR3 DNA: TGTGCCAGCAGTAGTACGAACACTGAAGCTTTCTTT. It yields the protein CASSSTNTEAFF.

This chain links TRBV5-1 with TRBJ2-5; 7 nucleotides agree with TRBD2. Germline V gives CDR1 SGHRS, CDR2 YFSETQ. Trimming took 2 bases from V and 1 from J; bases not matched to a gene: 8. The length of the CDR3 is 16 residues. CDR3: CASSFDLLAAQETQYF. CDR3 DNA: TGCGCCAGCAGCTTCGACCTCCTAGCGGCCCAAGAGACCCAGTACTTC.

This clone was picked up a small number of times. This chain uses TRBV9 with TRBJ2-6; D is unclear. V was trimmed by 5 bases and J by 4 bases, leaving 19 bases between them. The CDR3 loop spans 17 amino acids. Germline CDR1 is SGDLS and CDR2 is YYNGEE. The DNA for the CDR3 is TGTGCCAGCAGTCGGAGTCTCGACCATAAGGGGGCCAACGTCCTGACTTTC. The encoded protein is CASSRSLDHKGANVLTF.

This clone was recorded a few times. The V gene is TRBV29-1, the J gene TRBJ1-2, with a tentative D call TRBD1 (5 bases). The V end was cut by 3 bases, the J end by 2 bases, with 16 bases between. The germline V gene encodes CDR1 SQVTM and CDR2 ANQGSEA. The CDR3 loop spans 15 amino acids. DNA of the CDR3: TGCAGCGTTGACACAATAGCAGGGTGGAACTATGGCTACACCTTC. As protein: CSVDTIAGWNYGYTF. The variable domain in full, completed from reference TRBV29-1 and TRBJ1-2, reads SAVISQKPSRDICQRGTSLTIQCQVDSQVTMMFWYRQQPGQSLTLIATANQGSEATYESGFVIDKFPISRPNLTFSTLTVSNMSPEDSSIYLCSVDTIAGWNYGYTFGSGTRLTVV.

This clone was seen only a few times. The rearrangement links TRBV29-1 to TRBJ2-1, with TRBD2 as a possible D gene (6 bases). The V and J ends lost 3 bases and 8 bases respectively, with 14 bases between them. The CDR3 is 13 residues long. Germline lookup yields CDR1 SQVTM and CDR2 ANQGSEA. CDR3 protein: CSVDGVGGDEQFF. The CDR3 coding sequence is TGCAGCGTTGACGGCGTCGGCGGGGATGAGCAGTTCTTC.

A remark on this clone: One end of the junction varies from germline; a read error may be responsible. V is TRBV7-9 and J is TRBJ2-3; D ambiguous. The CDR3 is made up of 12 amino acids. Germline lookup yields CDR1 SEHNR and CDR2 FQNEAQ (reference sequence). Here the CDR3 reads CASSQGPPEAPF. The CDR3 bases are TGTGCCAGCAGCCAAGGTCCCCCTGAGGCTCCATTT.

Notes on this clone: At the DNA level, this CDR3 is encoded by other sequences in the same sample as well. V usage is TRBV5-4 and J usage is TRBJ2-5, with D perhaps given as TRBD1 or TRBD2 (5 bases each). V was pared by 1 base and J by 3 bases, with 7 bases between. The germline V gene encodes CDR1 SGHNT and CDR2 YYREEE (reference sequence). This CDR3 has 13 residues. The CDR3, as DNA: TGTGCCAGCAGCTTGCGAGGGGAAGAGACCCAGTACTTC. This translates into CASSLRGEETQYF.